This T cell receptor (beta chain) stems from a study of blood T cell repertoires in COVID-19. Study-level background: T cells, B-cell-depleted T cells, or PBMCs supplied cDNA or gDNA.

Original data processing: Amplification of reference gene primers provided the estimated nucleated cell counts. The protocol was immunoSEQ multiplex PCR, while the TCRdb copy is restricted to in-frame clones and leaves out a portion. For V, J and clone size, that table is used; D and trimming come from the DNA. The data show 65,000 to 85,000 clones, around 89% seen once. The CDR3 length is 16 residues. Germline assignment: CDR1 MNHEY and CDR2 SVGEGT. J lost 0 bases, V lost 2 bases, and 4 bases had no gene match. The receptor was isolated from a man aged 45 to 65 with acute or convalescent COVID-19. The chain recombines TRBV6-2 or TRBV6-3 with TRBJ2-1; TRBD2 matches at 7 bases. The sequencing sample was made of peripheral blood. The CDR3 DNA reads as TGTGCCAGCAGTTACGCAGCGGGGAGCTCCTACAATGAGCAGTTCTTC. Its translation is CASSYAAGSSYNEQFF.